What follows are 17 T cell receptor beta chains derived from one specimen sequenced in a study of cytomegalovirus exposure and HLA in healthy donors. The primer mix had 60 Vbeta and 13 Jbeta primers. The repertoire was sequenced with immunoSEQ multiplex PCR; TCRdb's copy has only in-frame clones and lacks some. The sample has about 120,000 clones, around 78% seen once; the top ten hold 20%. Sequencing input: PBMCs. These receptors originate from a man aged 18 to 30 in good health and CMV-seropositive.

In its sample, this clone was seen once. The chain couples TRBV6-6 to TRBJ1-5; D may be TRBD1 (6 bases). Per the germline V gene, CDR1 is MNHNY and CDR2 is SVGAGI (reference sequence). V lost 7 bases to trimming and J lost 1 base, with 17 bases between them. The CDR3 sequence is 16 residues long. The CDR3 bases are TGTGCCAGCACTTCGCGGGGGGGCGGGAGCAATCAGCCCCAGCATTTT. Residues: CASTSRGGGSNQPQHF.

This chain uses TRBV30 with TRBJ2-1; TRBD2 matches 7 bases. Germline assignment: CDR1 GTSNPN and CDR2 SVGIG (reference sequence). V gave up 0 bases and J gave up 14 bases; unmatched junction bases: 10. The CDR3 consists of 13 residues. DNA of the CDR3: TGTGCCTGGAGTGTGGGGTTGGGCGGGGGAGAGTTCTTC. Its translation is CAWSVGLGGGEFF.

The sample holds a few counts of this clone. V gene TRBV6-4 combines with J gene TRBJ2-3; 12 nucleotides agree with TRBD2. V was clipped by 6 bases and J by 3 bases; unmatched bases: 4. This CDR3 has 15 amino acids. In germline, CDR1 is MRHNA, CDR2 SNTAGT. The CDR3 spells CASSETSGGTDTQYF. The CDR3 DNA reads TGTGCCAGCAGCGAGACTAGCGGGGGAACAGATACGCAGTATTTT.

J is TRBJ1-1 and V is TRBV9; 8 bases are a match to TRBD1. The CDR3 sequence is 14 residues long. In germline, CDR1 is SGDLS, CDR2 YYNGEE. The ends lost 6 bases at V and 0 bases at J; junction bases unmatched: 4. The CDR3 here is CASTRGQVNTEAFF. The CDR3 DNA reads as TGTGCCAGCACCCGGGGACAGGTGAACACTGAAGCTTTCTTT.

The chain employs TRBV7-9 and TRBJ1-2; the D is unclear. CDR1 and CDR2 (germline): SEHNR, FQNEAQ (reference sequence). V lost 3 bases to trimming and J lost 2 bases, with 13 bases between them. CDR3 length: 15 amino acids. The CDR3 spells CASSFPWPANYGYTF. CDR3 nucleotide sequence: TGTGCCAGCAGCTTCCCCTGGCCAGCGAACTATGGCTACACCTTC.

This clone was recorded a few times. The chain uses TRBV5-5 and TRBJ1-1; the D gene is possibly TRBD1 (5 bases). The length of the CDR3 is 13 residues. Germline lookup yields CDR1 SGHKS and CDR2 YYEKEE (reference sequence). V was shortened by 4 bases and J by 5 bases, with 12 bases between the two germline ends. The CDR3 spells CASSGAGWTEAFF. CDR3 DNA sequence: TGTGCCAGCAGCGGAGCAGGGTGGACTGAAGCTTTCTTT.

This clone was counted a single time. This chain's CDR3 is CASSPGDSYEQYF. CDR3 DNA sequence: TGTGCCAGCAGCCCGGGGGACTCCTACGAGCAGTACTTC. This chain links TRBV14 with TRBJ2-7; D is perhaps TRBD2 (6 bases). Germline values: CDR1 SGHDN, CDR2 FVKESK. V lost 4 bases and J 0 bases, leaving 7 bases between the germline ends. This CDR3 has 13 residues.

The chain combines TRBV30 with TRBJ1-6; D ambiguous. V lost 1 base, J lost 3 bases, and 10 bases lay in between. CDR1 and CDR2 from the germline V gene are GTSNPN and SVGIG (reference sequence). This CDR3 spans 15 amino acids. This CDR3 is CAWSGKGGYNSPLHF. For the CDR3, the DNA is TGTGCCTGGAGTGGAAAGGGAGGCTATAATTCACCCCTCCACTTT.

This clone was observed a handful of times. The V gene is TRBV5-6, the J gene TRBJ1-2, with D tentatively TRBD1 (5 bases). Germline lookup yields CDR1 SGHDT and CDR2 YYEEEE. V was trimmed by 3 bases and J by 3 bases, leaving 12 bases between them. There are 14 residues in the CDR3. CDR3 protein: CASSSVPGYYGYTF. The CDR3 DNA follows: TGTGCCAGCAGCTCGGTTCCAGGGTACTATGGCTACACCTTC.

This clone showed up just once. CDR3 bases: TGTGCCAGCAGTGACGCTAGCGGGGACTCTGGGGCCAACGTCCTGACTTTC. It codes for CASSDASGDSGANVLTF. The chain joins TRBV5-4 to TRBJ2-6, with 9 bases matching TRBD2. CDR1 SGHNT and CDR2 YYREEE come from the germline V gene (reference sequence). The CDR3 is 17 residues long. V shed 5 bases and J 0 bases; nucleotides not matched to a gene: 6.

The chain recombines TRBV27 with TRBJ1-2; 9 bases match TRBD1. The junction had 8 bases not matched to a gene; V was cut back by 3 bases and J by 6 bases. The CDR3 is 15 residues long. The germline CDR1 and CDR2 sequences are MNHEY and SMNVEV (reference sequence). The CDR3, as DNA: TGTGCCAGCAGTTTGGGGACAGGGTGGGCCGATGGCTACACCTTC. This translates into CASSLGTGWADGYTF.

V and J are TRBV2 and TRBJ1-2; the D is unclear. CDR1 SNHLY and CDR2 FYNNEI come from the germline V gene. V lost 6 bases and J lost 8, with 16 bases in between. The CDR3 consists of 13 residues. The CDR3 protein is CASSVTSSGGYTF. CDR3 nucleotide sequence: TGTGCCAGCAGCGTCACCTCATCGGGGGGCTACACCTTC.

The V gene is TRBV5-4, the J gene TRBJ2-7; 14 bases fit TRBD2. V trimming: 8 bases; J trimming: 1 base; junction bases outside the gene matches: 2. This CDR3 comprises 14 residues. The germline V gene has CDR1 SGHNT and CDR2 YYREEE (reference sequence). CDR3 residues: CASWTSGGSYEQYF. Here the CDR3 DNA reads TGTGCCAGTTGGACTAGCGGGGGGTCCTACGAGCAGTACTTC.

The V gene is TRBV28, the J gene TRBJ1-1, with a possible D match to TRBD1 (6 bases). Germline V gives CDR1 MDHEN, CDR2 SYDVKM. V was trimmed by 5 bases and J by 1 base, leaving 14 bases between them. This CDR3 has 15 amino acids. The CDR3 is CASSETGTTNTEAFF. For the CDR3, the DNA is TGTGCCAGCAGTGAAACCGGGACAACGAACACTGAAGCTTTCTTT.

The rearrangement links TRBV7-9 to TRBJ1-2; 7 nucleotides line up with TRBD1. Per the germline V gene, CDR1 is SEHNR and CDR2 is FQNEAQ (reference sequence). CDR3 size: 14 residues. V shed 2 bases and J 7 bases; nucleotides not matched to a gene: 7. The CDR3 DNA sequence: TGTGCCAGCAGCTTACTCGACAGGGTCGGTGGCTACACCTTC. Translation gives CASSLLDRVGGYTF. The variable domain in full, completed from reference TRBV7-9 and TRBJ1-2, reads DTGVSQNPRHKITKRGQNVTFRCDPISEHNRLYWYRQTLGQGPEFLTYFQNEAQLEKSRLLSDRFSAERPKGSFSTLEIQRTEQGDSAMYLCASSLLDRVGGYTFGSGTRLTVV.

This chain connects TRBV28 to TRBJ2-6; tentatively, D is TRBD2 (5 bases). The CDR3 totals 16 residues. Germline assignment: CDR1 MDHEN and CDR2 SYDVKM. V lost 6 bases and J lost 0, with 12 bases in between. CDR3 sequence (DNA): TGTGCCAGCAGACCCCTGGGGAGCTCTGGGGCCAACGTCCTGACTTTC. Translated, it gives CASRPLGSSGANVLTF.

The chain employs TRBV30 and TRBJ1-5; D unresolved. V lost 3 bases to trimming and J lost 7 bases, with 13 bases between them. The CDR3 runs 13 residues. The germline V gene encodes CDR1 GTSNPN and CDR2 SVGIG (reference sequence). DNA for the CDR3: TGTGCCTGGAGCCCATCGGGTAAACAGCCCCAGCATTTT. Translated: CAWSPSGKQPQHF.